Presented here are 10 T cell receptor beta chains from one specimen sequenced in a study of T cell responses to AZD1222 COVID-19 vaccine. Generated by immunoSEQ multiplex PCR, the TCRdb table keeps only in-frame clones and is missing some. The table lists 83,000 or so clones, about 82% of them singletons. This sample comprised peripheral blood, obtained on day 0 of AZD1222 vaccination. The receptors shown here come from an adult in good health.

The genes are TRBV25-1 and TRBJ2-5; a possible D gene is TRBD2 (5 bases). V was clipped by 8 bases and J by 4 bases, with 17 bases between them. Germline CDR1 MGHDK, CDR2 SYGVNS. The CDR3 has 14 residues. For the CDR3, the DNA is TGTGCCAGCGGCGGCCTAGCAGTCCCAGAGACCCAGTACTTC. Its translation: CASGGLAVPETQYF.

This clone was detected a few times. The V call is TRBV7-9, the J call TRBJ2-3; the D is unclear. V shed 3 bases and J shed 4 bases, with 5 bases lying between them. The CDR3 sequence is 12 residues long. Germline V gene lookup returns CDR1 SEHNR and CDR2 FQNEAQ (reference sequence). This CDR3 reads CASSLPADTQYF. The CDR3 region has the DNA TGTGCCAGCAGCTTGCCCGCAGATACGCAGTATTTT. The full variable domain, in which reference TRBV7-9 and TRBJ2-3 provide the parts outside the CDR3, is DTGVSQNPRHKITKRGQNVTFRCDPISEHNRLYWYRQTLGQGPEFLTYFQNEAQLEKSRLLSDRFSAERPKGSFSTLEIQRTEQGDSAMYLCASSLPADTQYFGPGTRLTVL.

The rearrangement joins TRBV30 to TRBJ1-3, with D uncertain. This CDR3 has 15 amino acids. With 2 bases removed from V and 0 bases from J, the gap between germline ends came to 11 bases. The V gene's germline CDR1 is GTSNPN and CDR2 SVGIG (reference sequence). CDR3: CAWSIGRSSGNTIYF. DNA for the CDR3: TGTGCCTGGAGTATCGGACGGAGCTCTGGAAACACCATATATTTT.

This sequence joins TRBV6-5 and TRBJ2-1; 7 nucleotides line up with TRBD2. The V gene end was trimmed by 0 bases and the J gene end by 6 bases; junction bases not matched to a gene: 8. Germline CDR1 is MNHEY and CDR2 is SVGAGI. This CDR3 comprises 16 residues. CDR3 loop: CASSYSERDPSNEQFF. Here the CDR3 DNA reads TGTGCCAGCAGTTACTCGGAGCGGGATCCCTCCAATGAGCAGTTCTTC.

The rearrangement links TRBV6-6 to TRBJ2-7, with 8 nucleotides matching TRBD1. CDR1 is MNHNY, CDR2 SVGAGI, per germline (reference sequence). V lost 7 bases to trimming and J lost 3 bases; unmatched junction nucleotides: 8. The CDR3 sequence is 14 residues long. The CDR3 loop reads CASKKSGQDYEQYF. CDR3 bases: TGTGCCAGCAAAAAGTCGGGACAGGACTACGAGCAGTACTTC.

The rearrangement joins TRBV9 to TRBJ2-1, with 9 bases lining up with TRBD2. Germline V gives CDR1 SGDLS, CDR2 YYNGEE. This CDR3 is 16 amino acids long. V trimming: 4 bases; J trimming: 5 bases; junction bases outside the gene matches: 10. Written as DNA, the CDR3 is TGTGCCAGCAGCCCGGGCGCTAGCGGGGCCCACAATGAGCAGTTCTTC. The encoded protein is CASSPGASGAHNEQFF.

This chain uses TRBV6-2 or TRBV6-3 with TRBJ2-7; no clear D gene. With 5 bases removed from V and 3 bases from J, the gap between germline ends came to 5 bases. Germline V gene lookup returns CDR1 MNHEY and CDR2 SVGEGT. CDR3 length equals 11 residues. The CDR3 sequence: CASSHSYEQYF. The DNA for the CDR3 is TGTGCCAGCAGTCACAGCTACGAGCAGTACTTC.

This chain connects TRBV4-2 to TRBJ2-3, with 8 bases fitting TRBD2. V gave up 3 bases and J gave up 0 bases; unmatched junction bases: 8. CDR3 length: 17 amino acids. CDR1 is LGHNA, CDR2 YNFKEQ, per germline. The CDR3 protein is CASSQWKRGSSTDTQYF. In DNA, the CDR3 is TGTGCCAGCAGCCAGTGGAAGCGGGGGTCAAGCACAGATACGCAGTATTTT.

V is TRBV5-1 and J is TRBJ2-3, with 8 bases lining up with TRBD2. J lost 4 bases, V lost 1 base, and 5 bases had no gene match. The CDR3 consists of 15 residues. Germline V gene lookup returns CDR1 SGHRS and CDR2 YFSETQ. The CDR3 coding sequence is TGCGCCAGCAGCTTGCTCGGGGGGGTTTCAGATACGCAGTATTTT. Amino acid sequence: CASSLLGGVSDTQYF. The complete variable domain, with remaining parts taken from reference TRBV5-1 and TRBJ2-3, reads KAGVTQTPRYLIKTRGQQVTLSCSPISGHRSVSWYQQTPGQGLQFLFEYFSETQRNKGNFPGRFSGRQFSNSRSEMNVSTLELGDSALYLCASSLLGGVSDTQYFGPGTRLTVL.

As DNA, the CDR3 is TGCGCCAGCAGCTCCGGGGACTATTCCTACAATGAGCAGTTCTTC. The encoded protein is CASSSGDYSYNEQFF. The genes are TRBV5-1 and TRBJ2-1; TRBD2 agrees at 7 bases. In germline, CDR1 is SGHRS, CDR2 YFSETQ. Losses at the gene ends were 3 bases for V and 1 base for J; bases not matched to a gene: 4. CDR3 length: 15 residues. Filled out from reference TRBV5-1 and TRBJ2-1, the complete variable domain reads KAGVTQTPRYLIKTRGQQVTLSCSPISGHRSVSWYQQTPGQGLQFLFEYFSETQRNKGNFPGRFSGRQFSNSRSEMNVSTLELGDSALYLCASSSGDYSYNEQFFGPGTRLTVL.